These T cell receptor beta chains were read from a single sample in a study of CD8 T cells in ankylosing spondylitis. TCRdb itself ran the 5' RACE reads through MiXCR, one entry per CDR3 protein. This sample yields fewer than 400,000 distinct CDR3 sequences, of which around 22% are seen a single time; about 16% belongs to the top ten. The sample was blood, either unsorted or a sorted T cell fraction (not recorded which). These TCRs come from a male donor with ankylosing spondylitis. CDR3s include the opening cysteine and the closing phenylalanine or tryptophan. D genes are given only for firm matches. Size is omitted from some rows. Given values are once, few, many or a class for expanded clones.

D	V	size	J	DNA	CDR3
TRBD1	TRBV6-4	few	TRBJ2-3	TGTGCCAGCAGCACCTCACAGGGGGATACGCAGTATTTT	CASSTSQGDTQYF
TRBD2	TRBV5-1	NA	TRBJ2-5	TGCGCCAGCAGCTTGGCCGGTAGCGGGACGCGTCAAGAGACCCAGTACTTC	CASSLAGSGTRQETQYF
NA	TRBV20-1	few	TRBJ2-2	TGCAGTGCTAGCGGTGAGCCGGCCACCGGGGAGCTGTTTTTT	CSASGEPATGELFF
NA	TRBV12-3/TRBV12-4	few	TRBJ2-1	TGTGCCAGCAGCCCAGGGAGCGTACCCAATGAGCAGTTCTTC	CASSPGSVPNEQFF
NA	TRBV7-2	few	TRBJ2-6	TGTGCCAGCAGTCCCATTCTATTGTCTGGGGCCAACGTCCTGACTTTC	CASSPILLSGANVLTF
TRBD2	TRBV7-3	few	TRBJ2-3	TGTGCCAGCAGCCCAGGACTAGATCCAGATACGCAGTATTTT	CASSPGLDPDTQYF
TRBD2	TRBV5-1	NA	TRBJ2-2	TGCGCCAGCAGCATACTCGCGGGAGGGCCCGGGGAGCTGTTTTTT	CASSILAGGPGELFF
TRBD1	TRBV5-1	few	TRBJ1-2	TGCGCCAGCAGCTTGGCCGGGGGACAGAGATACTATGGCTACACCTTC	CASSLAGGQRYYGYTF
NA	TRBV28	NA	TRBJ2-3	TGTGCCAGCAGATGGGGCGGGAGCACAGATACGCAGTATTTT	CASRWGGSTDTQYF
NA	TRBV5-4	few	TRBJ2-3	TGTGCCAGCAGCCCCGGGGGCCCCCAAGGGACAGATACGCAGTATTTT	CASSPGGPQGTDTQYF
TRBD2	TRBV9	NA	TRBJ2-1	TGTGCCAGCAGCCCCCAGCTACTAGCGGCAAATGAGCAGTTCTTC	CASSPQLLAANEQFF
NA	TRBV3-1	NA	TRBJ2-7	TGTGCCAGCAGCCCCGGAAGGACTAACGAGCAGTACTTC	CASSPGRTNEQYF
NA	TRBV6-1	NA	TRBJ2-7	TGTGCCAGCAGTCGGACTGGTCCCTACGAGCAGTACTTC	CASSRTGPYEQYF
NA	TRBV20-1	NA	TRBJ2-7	TGCAGTGCTAGGGGGGCTAGTAACGAGCAGTACTTC	CSARGASNEQYF
NA	TRBV28	few	TRBJ1-2	TGTGCCAGCAGTTTCGGGGGCAGAGTCTGGGATGGCTACACCTTC	CASSFGGRVWDGYTF
TRBD2	TRBV7-2	few	TRBJ2-1	TGTGCCAGCAGCCCTTCCATAGCGGGGAAACTTCACAATGAGCAGTTCTTC	CASSPSIAGKLHNEQFF
NA	TRBV25-1	few	TRBJ2-7	TGTGCCAGCAGTGAATCGACGGGACCCACCTACGAGCAGTACTTC	CASSESTGPTYEQYF
TRBD2	TRBV2	NA	TRBJ2-7	TGTGCCAGCAGCCCCCGGCTAGCGGGAAGAGAGCAGTACTTC	CASSPRLAGREQYF
NA	TRBV19	NA	TRBJ1-1	TGTGCCATAGGGAACACTGAAGCTTTCTTT	CAIGNTEAFF
NA	TRBV18	NA	TRBJ2-1	TGTGCCAGCTCACCTAACCAGTCCCCCTACAATGAGCAGTTCTTC	CASSPNQSPYNEQFF
NA	TRBV20-1	few	TRBJ2-5	TGCAGTCTCATAGTACAAGAGACCCAGTACTTC	CSLIVQETQYF
TRBD1	TRBV10-3	few	TRBJ2-3	TGTGCCGCGACAGGGGCGAGGACAGATACGCAGTATTTT	CAATGARTDTQYF
TRBD1	TRBV3-1	many	TRBJ2-6	TGTGCCAGCAGCCAAGAAGATCAGGGGGCAACTGGGGCCAACGTCCTGACTTTC	CASSQEDQGATGANVLTF
NA	TRBV5-1	NA	TRBJ2-3	TGCGCCAGCAGCTTGGAGGGTCGCTATGTAGATACGCAGTATTTT	CASSLEGRYVDTQYF
TRBD1	TRBV28	NA	TRBJ1-4	TGTGCCAGCAGTTTACTACAGGGGAGTGAAAAACTGTTTTTT	CASSLLQGSEKLFF